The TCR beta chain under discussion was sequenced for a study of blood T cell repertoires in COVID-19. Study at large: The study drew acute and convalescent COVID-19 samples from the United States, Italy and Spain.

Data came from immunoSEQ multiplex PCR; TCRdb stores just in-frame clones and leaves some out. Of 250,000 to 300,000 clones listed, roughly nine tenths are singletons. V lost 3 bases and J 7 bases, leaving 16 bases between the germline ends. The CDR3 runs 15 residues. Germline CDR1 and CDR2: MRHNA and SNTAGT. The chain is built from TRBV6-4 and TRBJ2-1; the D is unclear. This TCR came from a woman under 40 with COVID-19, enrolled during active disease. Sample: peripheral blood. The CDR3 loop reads CASSEQRNLINEQFF. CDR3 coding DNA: TGTGCCAGCAGTGAGCAAAGAAACCTAATTAATGAGCAGTTCTTC.